This TCR beta chain emerged from a study of blood T cell repertoires in COVID-19. Sequencing used immunoSEQ multiplex PCR; TCRdb keeps in-frame clones, though not all of them. Among about 190,000 clones listed, under 90% were seen once. V was clipped by 5 bases and J by 6 bases; unmatched bases: 4. The CDR3 length is 15 residues. Germline values: CDR1 MDHEN, CDR2 SYDVKM. The origin of this receptor is a human donor in a cohort sampled during active COVID-19. The V and J genes are TRBV28 and TRBJ1-6; 10 bases line up with TRBD1. Sample: peripheral blood. CDR3 DNA sequence: TGTGCCAGCAGTGGGGGACAGGGGTTTAATTCACCCCTCCACTTT. Its protein product is CASSGGQGFNSPLHF.